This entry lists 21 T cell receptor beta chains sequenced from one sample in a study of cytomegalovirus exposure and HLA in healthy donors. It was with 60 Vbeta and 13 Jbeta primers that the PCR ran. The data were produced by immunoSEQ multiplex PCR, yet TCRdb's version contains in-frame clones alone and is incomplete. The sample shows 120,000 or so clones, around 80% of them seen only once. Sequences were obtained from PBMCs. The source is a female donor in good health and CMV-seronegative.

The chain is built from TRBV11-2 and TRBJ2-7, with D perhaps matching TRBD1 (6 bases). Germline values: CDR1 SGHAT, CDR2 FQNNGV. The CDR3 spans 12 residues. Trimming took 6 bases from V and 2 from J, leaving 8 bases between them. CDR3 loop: CASRRQAYEQYF. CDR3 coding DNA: TGTGCCAGCAGAAGACAGGCCTACGAGCAGTACTTC.

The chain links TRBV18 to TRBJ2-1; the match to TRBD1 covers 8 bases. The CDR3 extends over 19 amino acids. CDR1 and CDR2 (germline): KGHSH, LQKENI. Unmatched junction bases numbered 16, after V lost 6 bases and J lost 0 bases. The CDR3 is CASSLTGAGTYSSYNEQFF. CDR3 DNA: TGTGCCAGCTCGCTGACAGGGGCCGGAACTTACAGCTCCTACAATGAGCAGTTCTTC.

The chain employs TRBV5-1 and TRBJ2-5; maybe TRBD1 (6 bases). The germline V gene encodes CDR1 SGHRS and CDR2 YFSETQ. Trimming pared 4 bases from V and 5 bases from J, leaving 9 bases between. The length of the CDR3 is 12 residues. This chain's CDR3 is CASSPRGETQYF. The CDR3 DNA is TGCGCCAGCAGCCCAAGGGGGGAGACCCAGTACTTC.

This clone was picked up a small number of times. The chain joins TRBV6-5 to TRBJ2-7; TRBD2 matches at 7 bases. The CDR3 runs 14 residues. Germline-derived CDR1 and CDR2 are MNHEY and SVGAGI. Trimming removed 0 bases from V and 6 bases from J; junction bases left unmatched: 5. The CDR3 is CASSYSGGGGEQYF. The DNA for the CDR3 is TGTGCCAGCAGTTACTCTGGGGGGGGAGGCGAGCAGTACTTC.

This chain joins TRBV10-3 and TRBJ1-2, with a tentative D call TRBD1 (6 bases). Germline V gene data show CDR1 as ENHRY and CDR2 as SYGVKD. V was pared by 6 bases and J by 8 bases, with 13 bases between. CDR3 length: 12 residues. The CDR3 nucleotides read TGTGCCATCAGGAAGGGGGAGACCGGCTACACCTTC. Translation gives CAIRKGETGYTF.

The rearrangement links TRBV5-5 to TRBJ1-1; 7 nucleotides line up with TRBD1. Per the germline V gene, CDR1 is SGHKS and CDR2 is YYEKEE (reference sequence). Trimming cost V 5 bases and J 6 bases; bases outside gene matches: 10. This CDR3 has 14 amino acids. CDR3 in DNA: TGTGCCAGCAGTTTAGACAGGGTAAATCCTGAAGCTTTCTTT. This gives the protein CASSLDRVNPEAFF.

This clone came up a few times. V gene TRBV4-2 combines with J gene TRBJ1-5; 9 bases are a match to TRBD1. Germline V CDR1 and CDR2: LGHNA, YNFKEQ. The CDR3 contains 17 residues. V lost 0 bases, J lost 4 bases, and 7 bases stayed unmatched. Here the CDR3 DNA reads TGTGCCAGCAGCCAAGACTTTCCGACAGGGGGAAATCAGCCCCAGCATTTT. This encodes CASSQDFPTGGNQPQHF.

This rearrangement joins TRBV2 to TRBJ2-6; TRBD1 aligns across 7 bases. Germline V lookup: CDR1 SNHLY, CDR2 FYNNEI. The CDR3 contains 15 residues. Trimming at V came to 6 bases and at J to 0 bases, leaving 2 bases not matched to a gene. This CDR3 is CASSPGGSGANVLTF. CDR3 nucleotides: TGTGCCAGCAGCCCAGGGGGCTCTGGGGCCAACGTCCTGACTTTC.

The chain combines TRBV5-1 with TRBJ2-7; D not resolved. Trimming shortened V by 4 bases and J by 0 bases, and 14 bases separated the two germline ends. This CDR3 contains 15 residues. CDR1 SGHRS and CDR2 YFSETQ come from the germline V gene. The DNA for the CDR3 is TGCGCCAGCAGCACCATGACACGTAGCTCCTACGAGCAGTACTTC. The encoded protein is CASSTMTRSSYEQYF.

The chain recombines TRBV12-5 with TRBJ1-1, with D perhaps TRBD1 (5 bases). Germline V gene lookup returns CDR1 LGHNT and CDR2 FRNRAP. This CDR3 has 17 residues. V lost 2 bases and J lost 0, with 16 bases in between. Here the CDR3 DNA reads TGTGCTAGTGGTTTGCCGACAGACAGTATAATGAACACTGAAGCTTTCTTT. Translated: CASGLPTDSIMNTEAFF.

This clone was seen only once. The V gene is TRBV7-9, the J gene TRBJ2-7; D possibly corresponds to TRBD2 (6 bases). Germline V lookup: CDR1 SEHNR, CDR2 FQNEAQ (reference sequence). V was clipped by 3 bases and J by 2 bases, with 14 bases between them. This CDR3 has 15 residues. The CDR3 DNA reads TGTGCCAGCAGCTTTCCCCCTGGAGGGGCCTACGAGCAGTACTTC. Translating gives CASSFPPGGAYEQYF.

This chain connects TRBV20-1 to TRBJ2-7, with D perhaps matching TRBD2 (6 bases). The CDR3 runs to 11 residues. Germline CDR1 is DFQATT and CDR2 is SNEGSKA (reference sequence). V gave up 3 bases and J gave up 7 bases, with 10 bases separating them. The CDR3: CSARGGGEQYF. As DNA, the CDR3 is TGCAGTGCTAGGGGGGGTGGGGAGCAGTACTTC.

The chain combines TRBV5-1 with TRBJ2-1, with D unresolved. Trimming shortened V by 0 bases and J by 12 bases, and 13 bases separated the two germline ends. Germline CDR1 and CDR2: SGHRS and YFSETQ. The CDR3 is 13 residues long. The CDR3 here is CASSLASERVQFF. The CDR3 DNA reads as TGCGCCAGCAGCTTGGCCTCTGAGCGAGTGCAGTTCTTC. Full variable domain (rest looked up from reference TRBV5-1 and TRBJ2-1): KAGVTQTPRYLIKTRGQQVTLSCSPISGHRSVSWYQQTPGQGLQFLFEYFSETQRNKGNFPGRFSGRQFSNSRSEMNVSTLELGDSALYLCASSLASERVQFFGPGTRLTVL.

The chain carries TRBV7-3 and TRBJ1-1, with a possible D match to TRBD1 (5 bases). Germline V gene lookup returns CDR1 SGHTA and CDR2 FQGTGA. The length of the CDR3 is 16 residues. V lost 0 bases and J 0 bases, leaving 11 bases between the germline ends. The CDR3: CASSLTGGVLNTEAFF. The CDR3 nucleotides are TGTGCCAGCAGCTTAACCGGGGGAGTGTTGAACACTGAAGCTTTCTTT. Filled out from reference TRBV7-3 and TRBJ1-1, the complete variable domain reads GAGVSQTPSNKVTEKGKYVELRCDPISGHTALYWYRQSLGQGPEFLIYFQGTGAADDSGLPNDRFFAVRPEGSVSTLKIQRTERGDSAVYLCASSLTGGVLNTEAFFGQGTRLTVV.

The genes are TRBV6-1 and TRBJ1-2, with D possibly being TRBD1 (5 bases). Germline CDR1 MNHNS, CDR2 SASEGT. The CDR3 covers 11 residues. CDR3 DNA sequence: TGTGCGGAAGGGGATCTCTATGGCTACACCTTC. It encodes CAEGDLYGYTF.

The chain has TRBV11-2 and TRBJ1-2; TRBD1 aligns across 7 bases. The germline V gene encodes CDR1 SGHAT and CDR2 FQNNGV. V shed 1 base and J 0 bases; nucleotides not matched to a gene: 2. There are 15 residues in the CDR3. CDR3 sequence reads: CASSLGQGTNYGYTF. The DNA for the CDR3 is TGTGCCAGCAGCTTAGGACAGGGTACTAACTATGGCTACACCTTC.

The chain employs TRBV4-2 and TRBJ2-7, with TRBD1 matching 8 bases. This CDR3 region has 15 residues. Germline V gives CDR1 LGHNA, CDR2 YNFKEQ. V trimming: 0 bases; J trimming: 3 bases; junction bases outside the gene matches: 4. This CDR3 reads CASSQDRGRVYEQYF. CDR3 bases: TGTGCCAGCAGCCAAGACAGGGGGCGCGTCTACGAGCAGTACTTC.

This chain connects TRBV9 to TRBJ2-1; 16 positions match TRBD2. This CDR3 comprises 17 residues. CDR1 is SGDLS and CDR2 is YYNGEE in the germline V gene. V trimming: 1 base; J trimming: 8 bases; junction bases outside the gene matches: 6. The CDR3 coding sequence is TGTGCCAGCAGCGTAAGGGGACTAGCGGGAGGGCACCATGAGCAGTTCTTC. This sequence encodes CASSVRGLAGGHHEQFF.

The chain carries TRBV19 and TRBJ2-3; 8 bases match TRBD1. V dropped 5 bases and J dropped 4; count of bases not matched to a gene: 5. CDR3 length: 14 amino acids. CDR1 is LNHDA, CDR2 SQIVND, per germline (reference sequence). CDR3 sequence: CASSLTRGPDTQYF. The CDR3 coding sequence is TGTGCCAGTAGTTTGACCAGGGGGCCAGATACGCAGTATTTT. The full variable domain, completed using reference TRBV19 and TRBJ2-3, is DGGITQSPKYLFRKEGQNVTLSCEQNLNHDAMYWYRQDPGQGLRLIYYSQIVNDFQKGDIAEGYSVSREKKESFPLTVTSAQKNPTAFYLCASSLTRGPDTQYFGPGTRLTVL.

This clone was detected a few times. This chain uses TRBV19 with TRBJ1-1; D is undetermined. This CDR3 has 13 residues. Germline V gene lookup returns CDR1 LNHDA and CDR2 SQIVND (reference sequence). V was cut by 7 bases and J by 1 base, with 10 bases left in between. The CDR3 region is CASTTSPNTEAFF. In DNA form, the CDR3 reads TGTGCCAGTACCACAAGTCCGAACACTGAAGCTTTCTTT.

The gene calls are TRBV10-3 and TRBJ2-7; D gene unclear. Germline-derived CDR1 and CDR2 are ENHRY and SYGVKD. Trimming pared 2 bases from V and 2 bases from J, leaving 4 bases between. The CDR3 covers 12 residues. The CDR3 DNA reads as TGTGCCATCAGTGAGGTAGCCTACGAGCAGTACTTC. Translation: CAISEVAYEQYF.